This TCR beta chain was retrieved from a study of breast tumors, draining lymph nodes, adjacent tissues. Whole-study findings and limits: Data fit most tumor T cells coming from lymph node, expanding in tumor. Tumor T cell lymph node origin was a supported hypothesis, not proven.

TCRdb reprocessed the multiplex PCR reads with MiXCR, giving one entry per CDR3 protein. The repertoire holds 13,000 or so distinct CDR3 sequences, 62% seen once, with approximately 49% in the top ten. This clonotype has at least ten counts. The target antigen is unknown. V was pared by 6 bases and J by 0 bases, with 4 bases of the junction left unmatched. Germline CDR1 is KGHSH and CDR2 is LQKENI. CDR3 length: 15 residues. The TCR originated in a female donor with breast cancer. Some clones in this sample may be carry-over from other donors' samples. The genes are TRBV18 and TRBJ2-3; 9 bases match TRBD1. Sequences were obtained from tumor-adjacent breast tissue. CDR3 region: CASSSGQGSTDTQYF. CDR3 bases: TGTGCCAGCTCCAGCGGACAGGGGAGCACAGATACGCAGTATTTT.